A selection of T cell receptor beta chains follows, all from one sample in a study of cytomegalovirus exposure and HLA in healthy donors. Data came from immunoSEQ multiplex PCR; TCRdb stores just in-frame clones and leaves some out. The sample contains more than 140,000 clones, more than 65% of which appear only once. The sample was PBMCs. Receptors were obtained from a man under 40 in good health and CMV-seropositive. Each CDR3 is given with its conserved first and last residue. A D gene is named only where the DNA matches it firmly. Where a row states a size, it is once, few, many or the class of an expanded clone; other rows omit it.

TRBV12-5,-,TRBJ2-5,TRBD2,CASGPGLVETQYF,TGTGCTAGTGGTCCGGGACTAGTAGAGACCCAGTACTTC
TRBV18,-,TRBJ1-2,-,CASSDSGSGANYGYTF,TGTGCCAGCTCAGACAGCGGGTCAGGAGCTAACTATGGCTACACCTTC
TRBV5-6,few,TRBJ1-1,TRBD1,CASSFLDRVNTEAFF,TGTGCCAGCAGCTTCCTTGACAGGGTTAACACTGAAGCTTTCTTT
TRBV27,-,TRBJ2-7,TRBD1,CASSSPGTGARYEQYF,TGTGCCAGCAGTTCTCCCGGGACAGGGGCCCGATACGAGCAGTACTTC
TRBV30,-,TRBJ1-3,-,CAWSGVGRGNTIYF,TGTGCCTGGAGTGGGGTAGGGAGGGGAAACACCATATATTTT
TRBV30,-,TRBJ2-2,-,CAWRAGPTGTGELFF,TGTGCCTGGAGGGCGGGGCCCACCGGGACCGGGGAGCTGTTTTTT
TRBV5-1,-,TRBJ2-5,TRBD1,CASSRDSPSETQYF,TGCGCCAGCAGCCGGGACAGCCCGTCGGAGACCCAGTACTTC
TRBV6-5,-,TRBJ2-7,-,CASSYKQGKTYEQYF,TGTGCCAGCAGTTATAAACAGGGTAAGACCTACGAGCAGTACTTC
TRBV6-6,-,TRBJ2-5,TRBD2,CASSTSGSSETQYF,TGTGCCAGCTCGACTAGCGGGAGTAGTGAGACCCAGTACTTC
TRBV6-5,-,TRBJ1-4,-,CASRLLPSSYEKLFF,TGTGCCAGCAGACTACTCCCCAGTTCTTATGAAAAACTGTTTTTT
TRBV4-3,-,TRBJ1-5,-,CASSTDYSNQPQHF,TGCGCCAGCAGCACAGATTATAGCAATCAGCCCCAGCATTTT
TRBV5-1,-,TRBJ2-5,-,CASSFRDFQETQYF,TGCGCCAGCAGCTTTAGGGACTTCCAAGAGACCCAGTACTTC
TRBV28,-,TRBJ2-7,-,CASSFRGNSYEQYF,TGTGCCAGCAGTTTTCGGGGGAACTCCTACGAGCAGTACTTC
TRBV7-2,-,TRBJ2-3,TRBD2,CASSLLPRLAGGQDTQYF,TGTGCCAGCAGCTTACTCCCAAGACTAGCGGGAGGGCAAGATACGCAGTATTTT
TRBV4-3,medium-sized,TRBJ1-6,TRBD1,CASSQDRQGYSPLHF,TGCGCCAGCAGCCAAGATCGACAGGGATATTCACCCCTCCACTTT
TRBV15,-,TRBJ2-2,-,CATSIRVGGELFF,TGTGCCACCAGCATCAGGGTTGGCGGGGAGCTGTTTTTT
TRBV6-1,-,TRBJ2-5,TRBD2,CASSRLARTGETQYF,TGTGCCAGCAGTAGACTAGCGAGAACCGGGGAGACCCAGTACTTC
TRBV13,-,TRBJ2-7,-,CASSLQGSGSYEQYF,TGTGCCAGCAGCCTCCAGGGGAGCGGCTCCTACGAGCAGTACTTC
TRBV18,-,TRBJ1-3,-,CASSPRGRPSGNTIYF,TGTGCCAGCTCACCACGTGGGCGCCCCTCTGGAAACACCATATATTTT
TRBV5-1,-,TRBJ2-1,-,CASRVGDSSYNEQFF,TGCGCCAGCAGAGTCGGGGATAGCTCCTACAATGAGCAGTTCTTC
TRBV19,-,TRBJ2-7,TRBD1,CASSIGQGASYEQYF,TGTGCCAGTAGTATCGGGCAGGGGGCGTCCTACGAGCAGTACTTC